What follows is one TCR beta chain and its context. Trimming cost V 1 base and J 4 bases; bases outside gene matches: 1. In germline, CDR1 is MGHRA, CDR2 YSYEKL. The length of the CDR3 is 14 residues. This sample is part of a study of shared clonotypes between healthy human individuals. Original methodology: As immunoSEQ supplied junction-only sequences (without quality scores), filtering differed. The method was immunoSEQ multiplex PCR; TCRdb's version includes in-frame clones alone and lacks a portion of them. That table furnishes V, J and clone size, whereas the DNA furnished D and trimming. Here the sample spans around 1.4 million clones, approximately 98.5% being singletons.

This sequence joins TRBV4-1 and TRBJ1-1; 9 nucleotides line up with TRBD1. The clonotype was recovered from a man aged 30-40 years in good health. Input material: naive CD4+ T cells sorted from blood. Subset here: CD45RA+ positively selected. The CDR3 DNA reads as TGCGCCAGCAGCCAAGGGGACAGGGCCACTGAAGCTTTCTTT. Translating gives CASSQGDRATEAFF.